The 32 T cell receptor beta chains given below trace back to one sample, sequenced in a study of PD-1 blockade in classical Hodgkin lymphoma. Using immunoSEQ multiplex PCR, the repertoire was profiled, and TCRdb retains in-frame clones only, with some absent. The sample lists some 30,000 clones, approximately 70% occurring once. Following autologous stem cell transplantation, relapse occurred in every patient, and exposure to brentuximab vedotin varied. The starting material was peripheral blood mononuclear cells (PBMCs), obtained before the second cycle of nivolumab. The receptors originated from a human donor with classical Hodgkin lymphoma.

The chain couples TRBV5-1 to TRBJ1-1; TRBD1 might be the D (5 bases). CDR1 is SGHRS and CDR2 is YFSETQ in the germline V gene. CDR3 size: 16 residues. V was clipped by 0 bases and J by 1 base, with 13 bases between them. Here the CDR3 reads CASSLVWGTANTEAFF. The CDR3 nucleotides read TGCGCCAGCAGCTTGGTGTGGGGGACCGCGAACACTGAAGCTTTCTTT.

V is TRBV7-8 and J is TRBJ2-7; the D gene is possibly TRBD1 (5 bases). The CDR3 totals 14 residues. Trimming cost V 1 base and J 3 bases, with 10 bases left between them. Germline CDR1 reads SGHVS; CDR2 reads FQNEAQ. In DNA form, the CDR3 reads TGTGCCAGCAGCTTAGACAGACAGTTCTACGAGCAGTACTTC. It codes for CASSLDRQFYEQYF. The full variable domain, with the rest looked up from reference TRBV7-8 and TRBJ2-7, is GAGVSQSPRYKVAKRGQDVALRCDPISGHVSLFWYQQALGQGPEFLTYFQNEAQLDKSGLPSDRFFAERPEGSVSTLKIQRTQQEDSAVYLCASSLDRQFYEQYFGPGTRLTVT.

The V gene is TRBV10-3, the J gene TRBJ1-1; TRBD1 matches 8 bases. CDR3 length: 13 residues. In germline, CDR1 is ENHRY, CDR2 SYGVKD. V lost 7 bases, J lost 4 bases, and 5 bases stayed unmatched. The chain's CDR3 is CAITQGAFTEAFF. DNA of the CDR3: TGTGCCATCACCCAGGGGGCTTTCACTGAAGCTTTCTTT.

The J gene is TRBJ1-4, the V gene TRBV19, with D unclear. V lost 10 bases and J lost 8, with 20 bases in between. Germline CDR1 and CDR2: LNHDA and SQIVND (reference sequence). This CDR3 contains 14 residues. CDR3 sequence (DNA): TGTGCCACCAGCACGTCGGGAGTTAAGGAAAAACTGTTTTTT. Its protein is CATSTSGVKEKLFF.

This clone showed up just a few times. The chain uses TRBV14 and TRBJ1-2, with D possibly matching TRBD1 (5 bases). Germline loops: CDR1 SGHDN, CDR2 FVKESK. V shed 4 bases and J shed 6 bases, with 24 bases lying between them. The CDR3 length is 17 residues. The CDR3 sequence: CASSPIAGTQIRDGYTF. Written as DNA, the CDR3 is TGTGCCAGCAGCCCAATCGCCGGGACTCAGATTCGAGATGGCTACACCTTC.

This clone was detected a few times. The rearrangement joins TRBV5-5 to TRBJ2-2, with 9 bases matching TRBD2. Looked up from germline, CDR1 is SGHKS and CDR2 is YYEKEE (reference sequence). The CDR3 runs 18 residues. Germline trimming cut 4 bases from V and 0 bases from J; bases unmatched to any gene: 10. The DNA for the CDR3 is TGTGCCAGCAGCGCACCGGGACTAGCCCACACGAACACCGGGGAGCTGTTTTTT. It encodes CASSAPGLAHTNTGELFF.

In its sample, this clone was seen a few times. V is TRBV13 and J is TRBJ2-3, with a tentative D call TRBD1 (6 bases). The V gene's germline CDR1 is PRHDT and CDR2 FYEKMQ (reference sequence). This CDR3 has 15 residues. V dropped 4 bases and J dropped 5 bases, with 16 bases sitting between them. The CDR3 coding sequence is TGTGCCAGCAGCTCATCAGGGGCCGGTGGAGATACGCAGTATTTT. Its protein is CASSSSGAGGDTQYF.

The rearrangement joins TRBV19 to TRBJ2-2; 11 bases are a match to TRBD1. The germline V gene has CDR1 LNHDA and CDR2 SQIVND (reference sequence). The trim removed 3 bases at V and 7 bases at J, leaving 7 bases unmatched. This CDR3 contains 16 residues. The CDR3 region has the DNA TGTGCCAGTAGTATCCTCCCGGGACAGGGGGACGGGGAGCTGTTTTTT. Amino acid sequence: CASSILPGQGDGELFF.

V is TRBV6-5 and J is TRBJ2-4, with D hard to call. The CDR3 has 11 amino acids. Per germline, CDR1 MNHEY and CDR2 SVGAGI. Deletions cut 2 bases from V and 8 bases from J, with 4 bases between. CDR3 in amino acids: CASSYGDIQYF. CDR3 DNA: TGTGCCAGCAGTTACGGGGACATTCAGTACTTC.

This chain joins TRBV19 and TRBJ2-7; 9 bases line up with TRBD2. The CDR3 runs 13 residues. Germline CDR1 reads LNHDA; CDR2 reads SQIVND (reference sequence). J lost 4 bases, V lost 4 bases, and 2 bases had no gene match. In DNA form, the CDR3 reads TGTGCCAGTAGTACCCTAGCGGGGTACGAGCAGTACTTC. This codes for CASSTLAGYEQYF.

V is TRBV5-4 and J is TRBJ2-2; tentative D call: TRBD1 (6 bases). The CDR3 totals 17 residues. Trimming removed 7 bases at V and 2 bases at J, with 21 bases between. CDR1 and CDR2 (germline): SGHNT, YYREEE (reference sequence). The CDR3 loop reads CASGGRGATPNTGELFF. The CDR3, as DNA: TGTGCCAGCGGGGGCAGGGGAGCAACCCCTAACACCGGGGAGCTGTTTTTT.

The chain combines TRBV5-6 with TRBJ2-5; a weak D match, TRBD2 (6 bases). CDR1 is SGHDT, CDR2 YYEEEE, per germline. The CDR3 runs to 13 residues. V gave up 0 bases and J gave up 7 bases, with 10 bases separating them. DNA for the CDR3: TGTGCCAGCAGCTTGGGCCCCGGGGGGACCCAGTACTTC. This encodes CASSLGPGGTQYF.

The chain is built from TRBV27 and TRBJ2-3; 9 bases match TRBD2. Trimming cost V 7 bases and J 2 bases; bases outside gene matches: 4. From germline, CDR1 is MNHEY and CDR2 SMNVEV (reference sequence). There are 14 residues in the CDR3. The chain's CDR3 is CASIASGATDTQYF. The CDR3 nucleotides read TGTGCCAGCATAGCTAGCGGGGCCACAGATACGCAGTATTTT.

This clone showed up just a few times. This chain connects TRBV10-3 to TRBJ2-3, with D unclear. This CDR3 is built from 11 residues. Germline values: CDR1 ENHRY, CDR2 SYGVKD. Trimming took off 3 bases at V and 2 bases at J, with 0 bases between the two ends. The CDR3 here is CAISDTDTQYF. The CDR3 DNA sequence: TGTGCCATCAGTGACACAGATACGCAGTATTTT.

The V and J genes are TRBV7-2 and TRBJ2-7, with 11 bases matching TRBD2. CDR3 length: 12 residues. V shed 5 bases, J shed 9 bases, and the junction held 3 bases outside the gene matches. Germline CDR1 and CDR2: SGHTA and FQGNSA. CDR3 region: CASSRLAGRQYV. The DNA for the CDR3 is TGTGCCAGCAGCCGACTAGCGGGGCGGCAGTACGTC.

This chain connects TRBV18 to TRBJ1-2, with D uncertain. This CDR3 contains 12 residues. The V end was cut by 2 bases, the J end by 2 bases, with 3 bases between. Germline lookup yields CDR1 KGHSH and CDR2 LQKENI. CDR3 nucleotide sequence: TGTGCCAGCTCACCAGGCAACTATGGCTACACCTTC. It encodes CASSPGNYGYTF.

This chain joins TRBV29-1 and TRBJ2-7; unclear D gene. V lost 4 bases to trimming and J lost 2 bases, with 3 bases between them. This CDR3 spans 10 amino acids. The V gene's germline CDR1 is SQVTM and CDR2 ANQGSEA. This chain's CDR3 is CSVAPYEQYF. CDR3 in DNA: TGCAGCGTTGCTCCCTACGAGCAGTACTTC.

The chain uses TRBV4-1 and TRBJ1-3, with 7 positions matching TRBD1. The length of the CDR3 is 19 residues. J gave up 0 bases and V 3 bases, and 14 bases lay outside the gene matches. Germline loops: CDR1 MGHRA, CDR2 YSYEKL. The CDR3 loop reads CASSQSFKTGVISGNTIYF. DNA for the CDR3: TGCGCCAGCAGCCAGAGTTTCAAAACAGGGGTGATCTCTGGAAACACCATATATTTT.

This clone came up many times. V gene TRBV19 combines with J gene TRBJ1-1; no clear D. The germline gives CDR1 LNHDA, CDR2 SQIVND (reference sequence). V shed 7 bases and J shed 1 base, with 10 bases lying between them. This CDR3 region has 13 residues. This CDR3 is CASTNEGNTEAFF. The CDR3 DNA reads TGTGCCAGTACTAATGAGGGGAACACTGAAGCTTTCTTT.

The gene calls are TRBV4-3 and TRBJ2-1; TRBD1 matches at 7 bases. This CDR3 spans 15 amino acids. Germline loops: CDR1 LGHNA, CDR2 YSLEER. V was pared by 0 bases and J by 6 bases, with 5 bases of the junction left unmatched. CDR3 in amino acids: CASSQDWGQINEQFF. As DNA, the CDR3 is TGCGCCAGCAGCCAAGATTGGGGACAGATCAATGAGCAGTTCTTC.

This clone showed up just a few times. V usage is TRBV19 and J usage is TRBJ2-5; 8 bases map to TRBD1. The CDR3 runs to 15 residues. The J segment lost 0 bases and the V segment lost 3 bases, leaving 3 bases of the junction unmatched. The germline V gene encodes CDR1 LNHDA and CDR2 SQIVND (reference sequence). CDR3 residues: CASSIRTGYQETQYF. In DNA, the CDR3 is TGTGCCAGTAGTATTCGGACAGGGTACCAAGAGACCCAGTACTTC.

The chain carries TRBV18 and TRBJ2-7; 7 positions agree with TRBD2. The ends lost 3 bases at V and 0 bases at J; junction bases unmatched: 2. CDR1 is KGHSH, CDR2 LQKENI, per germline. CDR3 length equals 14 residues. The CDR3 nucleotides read TGTGCCAGCTCACCCCAGCGGGGCTCCTACGAGCAGTACTTC. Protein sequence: CASSPQRGSYEQYF.

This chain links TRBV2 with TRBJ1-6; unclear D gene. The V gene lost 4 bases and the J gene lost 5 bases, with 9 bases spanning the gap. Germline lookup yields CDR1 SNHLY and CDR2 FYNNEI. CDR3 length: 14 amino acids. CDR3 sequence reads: CASSGVGNNSPLHF. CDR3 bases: TGTGCCAGCAGTGGGGTAGGCAATAATTCACCCCTCCACTTT.

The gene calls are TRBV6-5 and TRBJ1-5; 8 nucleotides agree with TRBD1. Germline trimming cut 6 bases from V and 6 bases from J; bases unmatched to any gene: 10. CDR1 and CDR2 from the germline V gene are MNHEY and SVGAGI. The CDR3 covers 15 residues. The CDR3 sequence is CASRPDRGGRQPQHF. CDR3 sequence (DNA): TGTGCCAGCAGACCCGACAGGGGTGGCCGTCAGCCCCAGCATTTT.

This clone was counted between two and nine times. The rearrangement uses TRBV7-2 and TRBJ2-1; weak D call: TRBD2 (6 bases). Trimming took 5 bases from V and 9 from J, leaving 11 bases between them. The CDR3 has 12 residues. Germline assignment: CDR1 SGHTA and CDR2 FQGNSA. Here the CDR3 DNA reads TGTGCCAGCAGCCCCCCGACTAGTGAGCAGTTCTTC. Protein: CASSPPTSEQFF.

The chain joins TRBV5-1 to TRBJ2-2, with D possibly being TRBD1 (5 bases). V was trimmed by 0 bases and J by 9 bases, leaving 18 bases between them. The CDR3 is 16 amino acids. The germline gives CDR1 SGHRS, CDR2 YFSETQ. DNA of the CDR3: TGCGCCAGCAGCTTGGAGTCAGGGATTCTGGGGCGGGAGCTGTTTTTT. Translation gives CASSLESGILGRELFF.

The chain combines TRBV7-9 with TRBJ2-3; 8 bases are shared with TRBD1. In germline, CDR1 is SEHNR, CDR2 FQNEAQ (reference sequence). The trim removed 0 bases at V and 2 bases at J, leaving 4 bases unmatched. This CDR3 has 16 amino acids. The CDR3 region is CASSLAPGGPTDTQYF. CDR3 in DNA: TGTGCCAGCAGCTTAGCTCCAGGGGGCCCCACAGATACGCAGTATTTT. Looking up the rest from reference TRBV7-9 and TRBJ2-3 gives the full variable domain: DTGVSQNPRHKITKRGQNVTFRCDPISEHNRLYWYRQTLGQGPEFLTYFQNEAQLEKSRLLSDRFSAERPKGSFSTLEIQRTEQGDSAMYLCASSLAPGGPTDTQYFGPGTRLTVL.

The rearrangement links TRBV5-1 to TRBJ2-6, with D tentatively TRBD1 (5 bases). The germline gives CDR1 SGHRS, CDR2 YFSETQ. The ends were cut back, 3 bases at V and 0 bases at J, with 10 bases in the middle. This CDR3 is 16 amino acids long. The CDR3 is CASSYGAISGANVLTF. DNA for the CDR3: TGCGCCAGCAGCTATGGGGCGATCTCTGGGGCCAACGTCCTGACTTTC.

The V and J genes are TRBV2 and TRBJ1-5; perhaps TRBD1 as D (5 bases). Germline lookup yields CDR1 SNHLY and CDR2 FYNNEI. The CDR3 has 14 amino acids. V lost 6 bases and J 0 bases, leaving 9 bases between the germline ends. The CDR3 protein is CASRTDSSNQPQHF. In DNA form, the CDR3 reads TGTGCCAGCAGGACAGACAGTAGCAATCAGCCCCAGCATTTT.

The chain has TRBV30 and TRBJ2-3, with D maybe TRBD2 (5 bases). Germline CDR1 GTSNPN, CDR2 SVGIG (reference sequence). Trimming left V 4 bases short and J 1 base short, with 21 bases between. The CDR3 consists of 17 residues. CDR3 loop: CAWTLPPPRRGTDTQYF. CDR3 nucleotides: TGTGCCTGGACCCTACCTCCCCCGAGGCGGGGCACAGATACGCAGTATTTT.

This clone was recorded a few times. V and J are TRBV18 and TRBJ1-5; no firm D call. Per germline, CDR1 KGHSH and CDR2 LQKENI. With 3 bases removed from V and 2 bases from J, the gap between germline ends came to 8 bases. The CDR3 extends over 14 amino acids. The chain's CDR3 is CASSPRLGNQPQHF. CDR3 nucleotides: TGTGCCAGCTCACCCCGTCTGGGCAATCAGCCCCAGCATTTT.

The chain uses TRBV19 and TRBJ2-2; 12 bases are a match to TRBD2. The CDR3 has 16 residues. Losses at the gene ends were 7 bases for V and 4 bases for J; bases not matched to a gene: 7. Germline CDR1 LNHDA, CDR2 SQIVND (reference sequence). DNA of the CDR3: TGTGCCAGTAACCATGGACTAGCGGGGACCACCGGGGAGCTGTTTTTT. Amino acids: CASNHGLAGTTGELFF.